Reported below is one T cell receptor (beta chain). The sample belongs to a study of blood T cell repertoires in COVID-19. Study overall: Italy, Spain and the United States were the sources of the convalescent and acute COVID-19 samples. T cells, B-cell-depleted T cells, or PBMCs provided the cDNA or gDNA that served as material.

Only in-frame clones appear in the TCRdb table, and some are missing; sequencing was by immunoSEQ multiplex PCR. There are some 300,000 clones in the sample; approximately 89% occur only once, and approximately 7.2% lies in the top ten. Sample: peripheral blood. This clonotype originated in a woman aged 30 to 39 who had recovered from COVID-19.

The chain's CDR3 is CASHPSTEVNTEAFF. The CDR3 nucleotides read TGTGCCAGTCATCCCTCGACCGAGGTGAACACTGAAGCTTTCTTT. The chain recombines TRBV19 with TRBJ1-1; no definite D call. With 8 bases removed from V and 0 bases from J, the gap between germline ends came to 16 bases. Per germline, CDR1 LNHDA and CDR2 SQIVND (reference sequence). The CDR3 extends over 15 amino acids. Full variable domain (outside the CDR3, taken from reference TRBV19 and TRBJ1-1): DGGITQSPKYLFRKEGQNVTLSCEQNLNHDAMYWYRQDPGQGLRLIYYSQIVNDFQKGDIAEGYSVSREKKESFPLTVTSAQKNPTAFYLCASHPSTEVNTEAFFGQGTRLTVV.